This entry concerns a single TCR beta chain. Original methodology: Reference gene primer amplification gave estimated nucleated cell counts. This table comes from immunoSEQ multiplex PCR, and its TCRdb copy is limited to in-frame clones, with some not included. V and J calls and clone size are those listed in that table; D and trimming were worked out from the DNA. Among more than 110,000 clones, around 87% were seen once, and the ten largest hold around 5%. The entry originates in a study of blood T cell repertoires in COVID-19. Study-wide background: COVID-19 samples from acute and convalescent phases originated in the United States, Italy and Spain.

V gave up 1 base and J gave up 2 bases, with 11 bases separating them. This CDR3 region has 15 residues. CDR1 LGHDT and CDR2 YNNKEL come from the germline V gene (reference sequence). This sequence originates from a human donor in a cohort sampled during active COVID-19. The source material was peripheral blood. The J gene is TRBJ1-2, the V gene TRBV3-1 (or the pseudogene TRBV3-2); D gene unclear. CDR3 nucleotide sequence: TGTGCCAGCAGCCAAGCCACTATTTTGAACTATGGCTACACCTTC. Translated: CASSQATILNYGYTF.